The sequence of this T cell receptor (beta chain) was determined in a study of blood T cell repertoires in COVID-19. About the study: The samples span acute and convalescent COVID-19 from the United States, Italy and Spain. T cells, B-cell-depleted T cells, or PBMCs supplied cDNA or gDNA.

This clone has just one count. The germline V gene has CDR1 LNHNV and CDR2 YYDKDF (reference sequence). The CDR3 is made up of 14 amino acids. Trimming took 5 bases from V and 7 from J; bases not matched to a gene: 7. As originally analysed: Researchers report that nucleated cell counts were estimated from reference gene primer amplification. Only in-frame clones appear in the TCRdb table, and some are missing; sequencing was by immunoSEQ multiplex PCR. The D gene and trimming were derived from the DNA, and the V and J assignments and clone size from that table. The profile covers hundreds of thousands of clones, with 85% to 90% appearing a single time and 4% taken by the ten largest.

The origin of this receptor is a woman aged 50 to 60 with active or convalescent COVID-19. The sample taken for sequencing was peripheral blood. The chain has TRBV15 and TRBJ2-7; 11 nucleotides line up with TRBD1. The CDR3, as DNA: TGTGCCACCAGCGGGGACAGGGGGTTGAGGGAGCAGTACTTC. This encodes CATSGDRGLREQYF.